This T cell receptor beta chain stems from a study of blood T cell repertoires in COVID-19. Per the authors' pipeline: The assay estimated nucleated cells by amplifying reference gene primers. The table came from immunoSEQ multiplex PCR; TCRdb's copy has only in-frame clones and leaves some out. That table is the source of V, J and clone size, and D and trimming were worked out from the DNA. Of about 250,000 clones in the sample, about 85% are singletons; the top ten hold about 6.2%. The CDR3 is made up of 15 amino acids. Germline-derived CDR1 and CDR2 are LGHNA and YSLEER. The germline V and J ends were trimmed by 0 bases and 5 bases, with 8 bases remaining between them. Everyone who took part was 18 to 89 years old, and they came from 24 US areas.

The clonotype originates from a woman aged 45-59 years who had been exposed to COVID-19. The sequencing sample was made of PBMCs or T cells enriched from blood (not recorded which). This chain links TRBV4-3 with TRBJ1-6; D call uncertain. CDR3 protein: CASSQESPDNSPLHF. DNA for the CDR3: TGCGCCAGCAGCCAAGAAAGCCCGGATAATTCACCCCTCCACTTT.